The clone carrying this TCR beta chain was picked up many times. Its target is unknown. This record belongs to a study of T-cell reconstitution after alpha-beta-depleted transplantation in children. Study-wide points: At around two months after transplant, the alpha-beta T cells were reportedly derived from several hundred expanded clones that came from non-depleted graft cells. Fresh T-cell production supplied most of the T-cell counts and diversity seen one year after transplant.

TCRbeta library preparation incorporated unique molecular identifiers. One entry per CDR3 protein, called by TCRdb with MiXCR from the PCR reads. The top ten hold approximately 30% of the sample, which has 200,000 to 250,000 distinct CDR3 sequences, approximately 11% seen once. The CDR3 length is 13 residues. CDR1 GTSNPN and CDR2 SVGIG come from the germline V gene (reference sequence). Between the trimmed V and J ends, which lost 8 bases and 7 bases, there was a span of 20 bases. The input for sequencing was PBMCs, taken before TCRalphabeta/CD19-depleted stem cell transplant. The rearrangement uses TRBV30 and TRBJ1-1; tentative D call: TRBD1 (5 bases). This TCR was recovered from a child under two years old with acute myeloid leukemia, due to receive a stem cell transplant. As DNA, the CDR3 is TGTGCCGGACTGACAGAAAATACAAATGAAGCTTTCTTT. Residues: CAGLTENTNEAFF.